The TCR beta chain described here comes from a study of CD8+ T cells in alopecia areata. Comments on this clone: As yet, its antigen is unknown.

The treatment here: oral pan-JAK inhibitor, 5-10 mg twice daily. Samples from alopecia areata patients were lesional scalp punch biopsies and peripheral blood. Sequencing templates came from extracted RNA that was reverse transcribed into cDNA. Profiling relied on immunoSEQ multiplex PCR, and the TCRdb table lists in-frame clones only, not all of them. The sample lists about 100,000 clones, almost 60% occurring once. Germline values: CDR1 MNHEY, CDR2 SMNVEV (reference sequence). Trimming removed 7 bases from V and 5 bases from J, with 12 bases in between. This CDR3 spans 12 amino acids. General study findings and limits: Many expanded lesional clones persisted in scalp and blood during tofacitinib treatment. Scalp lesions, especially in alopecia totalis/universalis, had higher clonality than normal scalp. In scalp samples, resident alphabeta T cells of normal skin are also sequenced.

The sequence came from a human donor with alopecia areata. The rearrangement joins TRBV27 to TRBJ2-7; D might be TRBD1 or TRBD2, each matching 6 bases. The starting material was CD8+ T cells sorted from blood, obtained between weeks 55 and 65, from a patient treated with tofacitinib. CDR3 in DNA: TGTGCCAGCATGGAAGGGGGGAACGAGCAGTACTTC. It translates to CASMEGGNEQYF.